This TCR beta chain was identified in a study of molecular identifiers for immune sequencing clone quantification. The V end was cut by 5 bases, the J end by 0 bases, with 11 bases between. The CDR3 length is 14 residues. CDR1 is DFQATT and CDR2 is SNEGSKA in the germline V gene (reference sequence). A CD8+CD4-CCR7+CD45RA+ phenotype served as the sorting definition for naive CD8 T cells. This clonotype was seen a handful of times. From the PCR reads, TCRdb called clonotypes with MiXCR, one entry per CDR3 protein. This sample carries under 85,000 distinct CDR3 sequences, 15% to 20% of them seen once, and the ten largest clones take 1.4% to 1.5%.

The rearrangement links TRBV20-1 to TRBJ2-1; TRBD1 might be the D (5 bases). This clonotype originated in a human donor in good health. Some libraries in this study had Jurkat cell RNA spiked in. The specimen was naive CD8+ T cells from blood, with Jurkat cell RNA spiked in. Documented subset: FACS-sorted CD8+CD4-CCR7+CD45RA+ naive T cells. The CDR3 reads CSAVDSSSYNEQFF. The CDR3 coding sequence is TGCAGTGCTGTCGACAGCAGCTCCTACAATGAGCAGTTCTTC.